The clone carrying this T cell receptor beta chain was recorded a few times. Library preparation (for TCRbeta) was performed with unique molecular identifiers. A single record per CDR3 protein comes from TCRdb applying MiXCR to the PCR reads. The sample has some 830,000 distinct CDR3 sequences, about 16% seen once; the top ten hold around 5.3%. Germline V CDR1 and CDR2: SEHNR, FQNEAQ (reference sequence). The CDR3 length is 12 residues. The ends were cut back, 2 bases at V and 6 bases at J, with 8 bases in the middle. The data belong to a study of T-cell reconstitution after alpha-beta-depleted transplantation in children.

The sequenced sample was PBMCs, mostly from graft donor cells, obtained 360 days after TCRalphabeta/CD19-depleted stem cell transplant. This sequence was found in a male patient between 10 and 17 years old who had a stem cell transplant for acute lymphoblastic leukemia, so the T cells may come from the graft donor. The chain is built from TRBV7-9 and TRBJ2-7; no definite D call. CDR3 in DNA: TGTGCCAGCAGCTTAATCGGCCCCGAGCAGTACTTC. It codes for CASSLIGPEQYF.